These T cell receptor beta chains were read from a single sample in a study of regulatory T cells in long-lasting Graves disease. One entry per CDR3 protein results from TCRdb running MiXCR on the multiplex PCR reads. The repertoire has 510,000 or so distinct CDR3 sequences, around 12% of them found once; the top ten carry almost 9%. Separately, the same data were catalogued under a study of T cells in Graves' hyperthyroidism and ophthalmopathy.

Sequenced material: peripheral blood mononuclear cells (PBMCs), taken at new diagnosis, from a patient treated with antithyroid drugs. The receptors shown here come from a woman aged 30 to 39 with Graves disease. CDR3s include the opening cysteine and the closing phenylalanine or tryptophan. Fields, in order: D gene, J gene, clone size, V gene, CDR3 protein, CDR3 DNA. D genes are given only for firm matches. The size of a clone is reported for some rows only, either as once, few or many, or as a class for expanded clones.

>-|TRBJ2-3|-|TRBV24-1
CATSDFGEWSTDTQYF
TGTGCCACCAGTGATTTTGGAGAGTGGAGCACAGATACGCAGTATTTT
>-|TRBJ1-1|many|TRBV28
CASSLYQKNTEAFF
TGTGCCAGCAGTTTATACCAGAAGAACACTGAAGCTTTCTTT
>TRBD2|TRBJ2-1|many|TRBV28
CASSDGGSGSIGEQFF
TGTGCCAGCAGCGACGGGGGTAGCGGGTCAATTGGTGAGCAGTTCTTC
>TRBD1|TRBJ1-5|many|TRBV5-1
CASSLDDRGNQPQHF
TGCGCCAGCAGCCTTGACGACAGGGGGAATCAGCCCCAGCATTTT
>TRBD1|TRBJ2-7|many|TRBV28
CANSRGPTYEQYF
TGTGCCAACTCGAGGGGGCCCACCTACGAGCAGTACTTC
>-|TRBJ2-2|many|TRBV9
CASSTGVAGTGELFF
TGTGCCAGCAGCACGGGGGTAGCAGGCACCGGGGAGCTGTTTTTT
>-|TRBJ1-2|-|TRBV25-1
CASSTGQAQWYGYTF
TGTGCCAGCTCAACCGGGCAGGCCCAATGGTATGGCTACACCTTC
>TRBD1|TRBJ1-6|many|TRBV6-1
CASSRTGYGSPLHF
TGTGCCAGCAGTCGGACAGGGTATGGTTCACCCCTCCACTTT
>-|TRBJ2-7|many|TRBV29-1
CSVILGPSYEQYF
TGCAGCGTTATCCTCGGTCCCTCCTACGAGCAGTACTTC
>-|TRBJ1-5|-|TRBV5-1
CASSLWSGEPQHF
TGCGCCAGCAGCTTGTGGTCTGGAGAGCCCCAGCATTTT
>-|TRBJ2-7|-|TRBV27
CASRLGDWGEQYF
TGTGCCAGCCGACTCGGAGACTGGGGCGAGCAGTACTTC
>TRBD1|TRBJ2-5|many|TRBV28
CASSDDREWEETQYF
TGTGCCAGCAGTGACGACAGGGAATGGGAAGAGACCCAGTACTTC
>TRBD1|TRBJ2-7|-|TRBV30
CAWSIRDRVIHEQYF
TGTGCCTGGAGTATCCGGGACAGGGTAATCCACGAGCAGTACTTC
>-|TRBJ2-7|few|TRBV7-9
CASSSRMDGETYEQYF
TGTGCCAGCAGCTCGAGGATGGACGGCGAGACCTACGAGCAGTACTTC
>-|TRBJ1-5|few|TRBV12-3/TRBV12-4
CASSFSSNRPQHF
TGTGCCAGCAGTTTTAGCAGCAATCGGCCCCAGCATTTT
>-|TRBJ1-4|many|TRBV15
CATSSQQVGTEKLFF
TGTGCCACCAGCAGCCAACAGGTGGGGACTGAAAAACTGTTTTTT
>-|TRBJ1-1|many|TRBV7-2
CASSLGLSSVDEAFF
TGTGCCAGCAGCTTAGGTCTGTCGAGCGTTGATGAAGCTTTCTTT
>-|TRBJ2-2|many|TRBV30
CARARASAPGELFF
TGTGCGAGGGCGCGAGCCTCGGCACCCGGGGAGCTGTTTTTT
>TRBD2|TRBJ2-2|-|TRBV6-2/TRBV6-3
CASTRRLARNTGELFF
TGTGCCAGCACCCGCAGACTAGCGAGAAACACCGGGGAGCTGTTTTTT
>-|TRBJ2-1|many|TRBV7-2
CASSDTLTGLNEQFF
TGTGCCAGCAGCGACACCCTAACAGGGCTGAATGAGCAGTTCTTC
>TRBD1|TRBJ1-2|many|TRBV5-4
CASSLNNLQGYGYTF
TGTGCCAGCAGTTTGAATAACTTACAGGGGTATGGCTACACCTTC
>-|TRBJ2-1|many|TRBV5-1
CASSLREAGYNEQFF
TGCGCCAGCAGCTTAAGGGAGGCGGGCTACAATGAGCAGTTCTTC
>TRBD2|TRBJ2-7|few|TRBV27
CASSQTSGRGEQYF
TGTGCCAGCAGTCAAACTAGCGGGAGAGGCGAGCAGTACTTC
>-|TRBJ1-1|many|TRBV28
CASPPRQVSMNTEAFF
TGTGCCAGCCCACCCCGACAGGTCTCCATGAACACTGAAGCTTTCTTT
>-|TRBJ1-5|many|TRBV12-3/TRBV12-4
CASSRDRSQPQHF
TGTGCCAGCAGTAGAGACAGGTCCCAGCCCCAGCATTTT
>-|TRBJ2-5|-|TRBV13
CASSFGSANQETQHF
TGTGCCAGCAGCTTCGGTTCGGCTAACCAAGAGACCCAGCACTTC
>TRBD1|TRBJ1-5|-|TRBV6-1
CASRGQGLQPQHF
TGTGCCAGCAGGGGACAGGGACTTCAGCCCCAGCATTTT
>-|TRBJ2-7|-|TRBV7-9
CASSLGTGRSYEQYF
TGTGCCAGCAGCTTAGGGACCGGGCGCTCCTACGAGCAGTACTTC
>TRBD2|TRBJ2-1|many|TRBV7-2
CASSPGQREGGLF
TGTGCCAGCAGCCCAGGGCAGCGGGAGGGAGGGCTCTTC
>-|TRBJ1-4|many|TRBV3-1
CASSQGSGRDEKLFF
TGTGCCAGCAGCCAAGGATCAGGGCGGGATGAAAAACTGTTTTTT
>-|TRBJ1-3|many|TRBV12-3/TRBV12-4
CASSFLDRRNTIYF
TGTGCCAGCAGTTTCCTGGACCGAAGAAACACCATATATTTT
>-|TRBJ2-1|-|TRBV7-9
CASSFVGPVYNEQFF
TGTGCCAGCAGCTTTGTAGGGCCCGTTTACAATGAGCAGTTCTTC
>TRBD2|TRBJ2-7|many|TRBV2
CASDGLADTYEQYF
TGTGCCAGCGATGGGCTAGCGGATACCTACGAGCAGTACTTC
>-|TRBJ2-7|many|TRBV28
CASSPRLETYEQYF
TGTGCCAGCAGTCCCCGACTGGAAACCTACGAGCAGTACTTC
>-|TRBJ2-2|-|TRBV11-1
CASSWGQGGLGELFF
TGTGCCAGCAGCTGGGGCCAGGGGGGACTAGGGGAGCTGTTTTTT
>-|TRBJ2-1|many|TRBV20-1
CSASMRPYNEQFF
TGCAGTGCTAGCATGCGACCCTACAATGAGCAGTTCTTC
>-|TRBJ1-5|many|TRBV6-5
CASSYRAGQPQHF
TGTGCCAGCAGTTACAGGGCTGGTCAGCCCCAGCATTTT
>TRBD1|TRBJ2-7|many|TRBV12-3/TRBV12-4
CASSFGTGGFSYEQYF
TGTGCCAGCAGTTTTGGGACAGGGGGCTTCTCCTACGAGCAGTACTTC
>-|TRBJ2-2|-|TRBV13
CASSFGRDHTGELFF
TGTGCCAGCAGCTTTGGCAGGGACCACACCGGGGAGCTGTTTTTT
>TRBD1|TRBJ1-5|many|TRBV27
CASSHGTGNQPQHF
TGTGCCAGCAGCCACGGGACAGGCAATCAGCCCCAGCATTTT
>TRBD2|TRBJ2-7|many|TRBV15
CATSVSLAGAYEQYF
TGTGCCACCAGCGTGTCCCTCGCGGGAGCTTACGAGCAGTACTTC
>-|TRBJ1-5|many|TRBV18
CASSPDNQPQHF
TGTGCCAGCTCACCGGATAATCAGCCCCAGCATTTT
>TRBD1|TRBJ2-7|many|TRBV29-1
CSVERWDRAYEQYF
TGCAGCGTTGAGAGGTGGGACAGAGCCTACGAGCAGTACTTC
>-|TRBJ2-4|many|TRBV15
CATRQRDIGGAKNIQYF
TGTGCCACCAGGCAAAGAGATATTGGGGGAGCCAAAAACATTCAGTACTTC
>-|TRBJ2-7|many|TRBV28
CASSLLPAYEQYF
TGTGCCAGCAGTTTGCTCCCTGCCTACGAGCAGTACTTC
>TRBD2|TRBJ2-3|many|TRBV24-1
CATSGAGVADTQYF
TGTGCCACCAGTGGGGCGGGAGTGGCGGATACGCAGTATTTT
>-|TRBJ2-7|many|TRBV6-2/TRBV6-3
CASSYSTAYEQYF
TGTGCCAGCAGTTACTCGACAGCCTACGAGCAGTACTTC
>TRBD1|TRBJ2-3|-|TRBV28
CASSLRQGEDTQYF
TGTGCCAGCAGTTTAAGACAGGGGGAAGATACGCAGTATTTT